This TCR beta chain derives from a study of post-analysis software for immune sequencing data. Across the study: Recorded disease courses covered relapsing-remitting, secondary progressive and progressive-relapsing multiple sclerosis. Some patients had no subtype annotation.

General study points: TRBV5-6, TRBV5-1 and TRBV20-1 were among 4 or 5 TRBV segments more frequent in patients than controls. Patients with multiple sclerosis recorded significantly lower normalized Chao1 diversity than controls, the study found.

As concerns this clonotype: What it binds is not known.

The CDR3 has 15 residues. V shed 3 bases and J 8 bases; nucleotides not matched to a gene: 9. The authors incorporated unique molecular identifiers into the TCR beta cDNA libraries. One entry per CDR3 protein, called by TCRdb with MiXCR from the PCR reads. Among about 820,000 distinct CDR3 sequences listed, about 53% were seen once. The sample taken for sequencing was blood. The chain links TRBV12-3 or TRBV12-4 to TRBJ2-1; 8 bases align to TRBD2. This sequence was found in a girl aged 10-17 years with multiple sclerosis. The CDR3 DNA sequence: TGTGCCAGCAGTTTCCCGGGACTAGGGGTCCATGAGCAGTTCTTC. Its translation is CASSFPGLGVHEQFF.